The 27 T cell receptor beta chains in this list originate from one sample, sequenced in a study of blood T cell repertoires in COVID-19. Profiled with immunoSEQ multiplex PCR; TCRdb holds only in-frame clones, not every one. Of just under 65,000 clones detected, 82% appear once; the ten largest clones hold more than 40%. What was sequenced was peripheral blood. These TCRs come from a human donor in a cohort sampled during active COVID-19.

This rearrangement joins TRBV6-1 to TRBJ1-5; tentative D call: TRBD1 (5 bases). The CDR3 is made up of 15 amino acids. With 0 bases removed from V and 5 bases from J, the gap between germline ends came to 11 bases. Per the germline V gene, CDR1 is MNHNS and CDR2 is SASEGT. The CDR3 reads CASSEALTADQPQHF. The CDR3 DNA is TGTGCCAGCAGTGAAGCCCTGACAGCTGATCAGCCCCAGCATTTT.

This chain joins TRBV7-9 and TRBJ1-4; TRBD1 is a possible D gene (5 bases). V was clipped by 5 bases and J by 4 bases, with 14 bases between them. CDR1 is SEHNR, CDR2 FQNEAQ, per germline (reference sequence). The CDR3 contains 15 residues. CDR3 protein: CASSDEGALNEKLFF. The CDR3 region has the DNA TGTGCCAGCAGCGACGAAGGGGCACTTAATGAAAAACTGTTTTTT.

The J gene is TRBJ2-3, the V gene TRBV5-1; no reliable D call. Per the germline V gene, CDR1 is SGHRS and CDR2 is YFSETQ. The CDR3 sequence is 15 residues long. Trimming pared 0 bases from V and 2 bases from J, leaving 10 bases between. CDR3 region: CASSLGQAPTDTQYF. CDR3 sequence (DNA): TGCGCCAGCAGCTTGGGGCAGGCCCCCACAGATACGCAGTATTTT.

This clone was counted a few times. CDR3: CASSLQGKNTEAFF. CDR3 coding DNA: TGTGCCAGCAGTCTCCAGGGAAAAAACACTGAAGCTTTCTTT. V is TRBV27 and J is TRBJ1-1; D might be TRBD1 (5 bases). V gave up 5 bases and J gave up 2 bases, with 12 bases separating them. CDR3 length equals 14 residues. Germline CDR1 MNHEY, CDR2 SMNVEV (reference sequence).

The chain links TRBV6-5 to TRBJ2-5, with 7 bases fitting TRBD1. Losses at the gene ends were 5 bases for V and 4 bases for J; bases not matched to a gene: 10. CDR3 length: 15 residues. Germline CDR1 reads MNHEY; CDR2 reads SVGAGI. The CDR3 coding sequence is TGTGCCAGCAGTACCGAGACAGGGTTCACAGAGACCCAGTACTTC. Its protein is CASSTETGFTETQYF.

This clone occurred a few times. The rearrangement joins TRBV24-1 to TRBJ2-3; D is uncertain. CDR1 and CDR2 (germline): KGHDR, SFDVKD. Trimming cost V 4 bases and J 2 bases, with 6 bases left between them. The CDR3 covers 13 residues. The CDR3 reads CATSDPNTDTQYF. Here the CDR3 DNA reads TGTGCCACCAGTGACCCCAACACAGATACGCAGTATTTT.

The CDR3, as DNA: TGTGCCAGCGTCGACTCCGGCAATCAGCCCCAGCATTTT. Protein sequence: CASVDSGNQPQHF. The V gene is TRBV18, the J gene TRBJ1-5; D is uncertain. The CDR3 covers 13 residues. The germline gives CDR1 KGHSH, CDR2 LQKENI. V was shortened by 8 bases and J by 2 bases, with 10 bases between the two germline ends.

The V call is TRBV5-1, the J call TRBJ2-5; 10 bases align to TRBD2. The CDR3 covers 16 residues. Germline trimming cut 0 bases from V and 2 bases from J; bases unmatched to any gene: 4. Germline V gene lookup returns CDR1 SGHRS and CDR2 YFSETQ. CDR3 protein: CASSLALTSGQETQYF. DNA of the CDR3: TGCGCCAGCAGCTTGGCCCTGACTAGCGGGCAAGAGACCCAGTACTTC.

This clone showed up just a few times. V gene TRBV2 combines with J gene TRBJ1-5, with D possibly TRBD1 on 6 matching bases. The germline V gene has CDR1 SNHLY and CDR2 FYNNEI. V was trimmed by 8 bases and J by 4 bases, leaving 15 bases between them. The CDR3 extends over 14 amino acids. The CDR3 region has the DNA TGTGCCAGCCGAAGGGGACAATCAAATCAGCCCCAGCATTTT. Translated, it gives CASRRGQSNQPQHF.

The chain uses TRBV5-6 and TRBJ2-3, with 12 bases fitting TRBD2. V was pared by 4 bases and J by 1 base, with 10 bases of the junction left unmatched. CDR1 is SGHDT and CDR2 is YYEEEE in the germline V gene. This CDR3 comprises 18 residues. CDR3 in amino acids: CASSNPSGGASGTDTQYF. Here the CDR3 DNA reads TGTGCCAGCAGCAACCCTAGCGGGGGGGCCTCTGGCACAGATACGCAGTATTTT.

The V and J genes are TRBV14 and TRBJ2-3; TRBD2 might be the D (5 bases). The CDR3 has 16 amino acids. With 0 bases removed from V and 1 base from J, the gap between germline ends came to 11 bases. Germline lookup yields CDR1 SGHDN and CDR2 FVKESK. For the CDR3, the DNA is TGTGCCAGCAGCCAAGAGGACTCAGCCCGCACAGATACGCAGTATTTT. Translating it yields CASSQEDSARTDTQYF.

The chain couples TRBV7-6 to TRBJ2-1, with 14 bases that match TRBD2. The CDR3 loop spans 15 amino acids. V lost 2 bases to trimming and J lost 9 bases; unmatched junction nucleotides: 3. In germline, CDR1 is SGHVS, CDR2 FNYEAQ. CDR3 amino acids: CASSLRGLAGAEQFF. In DNA, the CDR3 is TGTGCCAGCAGCTTAAGGGGACTAGCGGGGGCTGAGCAGTTCTTC.

The genes are TRBV7-8 and TRBJ2-6; no firm D call. Germline CDR1 is SGHVS and CDR2 is FQNEAQ. V was trimmed by 2 bases and J by 7 bases, leaving 12 bases between them. CDR3 length equals 15 residues. As DNA, the CDR3 is TGTGCCAGCAGCTTATTGGGCTCCCTCGCCAACGTCCTGACTTTC. Its protein is CASSLLGSLANVLTF.

The chain recombines TRBV2 with TRBJ2-5; 12 nucleotides agree with TRBD2. CDR3 length: 15 amino acids. CDR1 and CDR2 from the germline V gene are SNHLY and FYNNEI. V gave up 5 bases and J gave up 2 bases; unmatched junction bases: 3. The CDR3 sequence: CASSKTSGGQETQYF. The DNA of the CDR3 is TGTGCCAGCAGTAAGACTAGCGGGGGACAAGAGACCCAGTACTTC.

The chain recombines TRBV4-2 with TRBJ2-7; D is possibly TRBD1 (6 bases). CDR1 is LGHNA and CDR2 is YNFKEQ in the germline V gene. Trimming took off 0 bases at V and 1 base at J, with 10 bases between the two ends. The CDR3 spans 15 residues. CDR3 in amino acids: CASSQETTGSYEQYF. The DNA for the CDR3 is TGTGCCAGCAGCCAAGAAACGACAGGTTCCTACGAGCAGTACTTC.

The rearrangement joins TRBV25-1 to TRBJ2-2; 9 bases map to TRBD1. Losses at the gene ends were 6 bases for V and 6 bases for J; bases not matched to a gene: 5. Germline CDR1 is MGHDK and CDR2 is SYGVNS. The CDR3 length is 14 residues. CDR3 residues: CASRGQGISGELFF. For the CDR3, the DNA is TGTGCCAGCAGGGGACAGGGCATCTCCGGGGAGCTGTTTTTT.

This rearrangement joins TRBV6-5 to TRBJ2-7; no clear D. Germline CDR1 reads MNHEY; CDR2 reads SVGAGI. CDR3 length: 15 amino acids. V was trimmed by 6 bases and J by 0 bases, leaving 15 bases between them. CDR3 bases: TGTGCCAGCAGCCCCGCCAGGTTCAGCTCCTACGAGCAGTACTTC. Amino acids: CASSPARFSSYEQYF.

The rearrangement links TRBV4-1 to TRBJ2-3; D perhaps matches TRBD2 (6 bases). The CDR3 consists of 15 residues. Deletions cut 1 base from V and 5 bases from J, with 13 bases between. The germline V gene encodes CDR1 MGHRA and CDR2 YSYEKL. In DNA form, the CDR3 reads TGCGCCAGCAGCCAAGTTGCGGGGTCGGAAGATACGCAGTATTTT. Translated, it gives CASSQVAGSEDTQYF.

The chain is built from TRBV13 and TRBJ1-4; no clear D gene. Trimming left V 0 bases short and J 3 bases short, with 11 bases between. There are 16 residues in the CDR3. Germline V gene data show CDR1 as PRHDT and CDR2 as FYEKMQ (reference sequence). CDR3 sequence: CASSLGLWAPNEKLFF. The CDR3 DNA is TGTGCCAGCAGCTTAGGCCTGTGGGCACCTAATGAAAAACTGTTTTTT.

The chain links TRBV6-5 to TRBJ1-1, with D unresolved. Trimming removed 4 bases at V and 4 bases at J, with 10 bases between. Germline CDR1 reads MNHEY; CDR2 reads SVGAGI. This CDR3 is 13 amino acids long. The CDR3 protein is CASSFTPGTEAFF. The CDR3 coding sequence is TGTGCCAGCAGTTTCACACCGGGCACTGAAGCTTTCTTT.

The rearrangement uses TRBV7-2 and TRBJ1-3; a weak D match, TRBD1 (5 bases). There are 17 residues in the CDR3. Germline CDR1 SGHTA, CDR2 FQGNSA. V was trimmed by 2 bases and J by 2 bases, leaving 16 bases between them. The CDR3 loop is CASSLPPLGRPGNTIYF. The CDR3 coding sequence is TGTGCCAGCAGCTTACCCCCCTTGGGGCGACCTGGAAACACCATATATTTT.

By frequency in the sample, this clone is medium-sized. At one of its ends the junction is not consistent with the germline gene, which may arise from a read error. The chain carries TRBV7-7 and TRBJ2-2; D may be TRBD1 (6 bases). The CDR3 runs to 16 residues. The V gene's germline CDR1 is SSHAT and CDR2 FNYEAQ (reference sequence). The CDR3 loop reads CASSSNQGWNTGELFF. The CDR3, as DNA: TGTGCTAGCAGCAGTAATCAGGGGTGGAACACCGGGGAGCTGTTTTTT.

This clone has a single count. The CDR3 sequence is CASSLATDIYYEQYF. Written as DNA, the CDR3 is TGTGCCAGCAGCTTAGCCACCGACATTTACTACGAGCAGTACTTC. The chain links TRBV11-1 to TRBJ2-7; no firm D call. V lost 0 bases, J lost 3 bases, and 12 bases lay in between. CDR1 and CDR2 from the germline V gene are SGHAT and FQDESV (reference sequence). This CDR3 region has 15 residues.

V is TRBV7-2 and J is TRBJ2-1, with 7 bases fitting TRBD2. CDR3 length: 15 residues. Germline V gene data show CDR1 as SGHTA and CDR2 as FQGNSA. The junction had 6 bases not matched to a gene; V was cut back by 5 bases and J by 2 bases. Here the CDR3 reads CASSTSSGPYNEQFF. CDR3 bases: TGTGCCAGCAGCACCTCTAGCGGACCCTACAATGAGCAGTTCTTC.

The V call is TRBV19, the J call TRBJ2-2; D is uncertain. Germline CDR1 reads LNHDA; CDR2 reads SQIVND (reference sequence). V lost 1 base and J lost 4, with 7 bases in between. The CDR3 has 14 residues. CDR3 nucleotide sequence: TGTGCCAGTAGTATAGTAGGAGTCACCGGGGAGCTGTTTTTT. It codes for CASSIVGVTGELFF. Full variable domain (missing parts from reference TRBV19 and TRBJ2-2): DGGITQSPKYLFRKEGQNVTLSCEQNLNHDAMYWYRQDPGQGLRLIYYSQIVNDFQKGDIAEGYSVSREKKESFPLTVTSAQKNPTAFYLCASSIVGVTGELFFGEGSRLTVL.

The gene calls are TRBV6-6 and TRBJ2-4; TRBD2 aligns across 7 bases. CDR3 length equals 15 residues. Trimming at V came to 8 bases and at J to 4 bases, leaving 11 bases not matched to a gene. Per germline, CDR1 MNHNY and CDR2 SVGAGI (reference sequence). The CDR3 DNA follows: TGTGCCAGCCGCCAGGTTGGGACTACAAAAAACATTCAGTACTTC. Protein: CASRQVGTTKNIQYF.

The chain uses TRBV7-9 and TRBJ2-5; D gene uncertain. Germline-derived CDR1 and CDR2 are SEHNR and FQNEAQ (reference sequence). The length of the CDR3 is 14 residues. V gave up 1 base and J gave up 1 base, with 7 bases separating them. CDR3 loop: CASSLGSSQETQYF. The CDR3 DNA reads TGTGCCAGCAGCTTAGGGTCTAGCCAAGAGACCCAGTACTTC.